The 4 T cell receptor beta chains reported below all come from one sample, sequenced in a study of cytomegalovirus exposure and HLA in healthy donors. PCR employed 60 Vbeta and 13 Jbeta primers. The assay was immunoSEQ multiplex PCR, and TCRdb's table has in-frame clones only and misses some. Of approximately 220,000 clones in the sample, 83% were seen once. Sequencing was carried out using PBMCs. These receptors all stem from a girl between 5 and 17 years old in good health and CMV-seronegative.

This chain joins TRBV5-5 and TRBJ1-1; 7 positions agree with TRBD1. This CDR3 region has 16 residues. V was pared by 0 bases and J by 2 bases, with 7 bases of the junction left unmatched. CDR1 and CDR2 from the germline V gene are SGHKS and YYEKEE (reference sequence). CDR3 nucleotide sequence: TGTGCCAGCAGCTTGGGGCCTAACAGGGGAAACACTGAAGCTTTCTTT. It yields the protein CASSLGPNRGNTEAFF.

This chain links TRBV4-3 with TRBJ2-1, with 10 bases matching TRBD1. The germline V gene has CDR1 LGHNA and CDR2 YSLEER. The CDR3 contains 15 residues. Germline trimming cut 4 bases from V and 6 bases from J; bases unmatched to any gene: 6. The DNA of the CDR3 is TGCGCCAGCAGCCCTGGGACAGGGGAGTTCAATGAGCAGTTCTTC. The encoded protein is CASSPGTGEFNEQFF.

The genes are TRBV5-1 and TRBJ1-2; possible D gene TRBD1, 6 bases. CDR1 and CDR2 (germline): SGHRS, YFSETQ. CDR3 length: 16 amino acids. V shed 0 bases and J shed 8 bases, with 20 bases lying between them. The CDR3 loop reads CASSLAPTGSNKGYTF. For the CDR3, the DNA is TGCGCCAGCAGCTTGGCCCCGACAGGCTCTAACAAGGGCTACACCTTC.

The chain recombines TRBV6-6 with TRBJ2-2; TRBD1 aligns across 9 bases. After removal of 2 bases from V and 5 bases from J, the junction contained 3 bases not matched to a gene. This CDR3 has 15 residues. Germline CDR1 and CDR2: MNHNY and SVGAGI (reference sequence). The CDR3 DNA sequence: TGTGCCAGCAGTTACCTGACAGGGGGGACCGGGGAGCTGTTTTTT. Its translation is CASSYLTGGTGELFF.